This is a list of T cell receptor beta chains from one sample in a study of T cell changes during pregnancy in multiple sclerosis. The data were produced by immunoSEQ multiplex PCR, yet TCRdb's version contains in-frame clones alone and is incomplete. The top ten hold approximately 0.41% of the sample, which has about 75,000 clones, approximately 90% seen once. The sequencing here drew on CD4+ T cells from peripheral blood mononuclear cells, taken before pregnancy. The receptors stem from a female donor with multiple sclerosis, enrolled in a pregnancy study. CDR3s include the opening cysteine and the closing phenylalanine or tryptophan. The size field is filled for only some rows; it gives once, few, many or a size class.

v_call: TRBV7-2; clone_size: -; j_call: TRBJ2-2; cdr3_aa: CASRRWSGELFF
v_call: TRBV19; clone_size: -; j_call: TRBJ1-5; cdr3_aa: CASTEGKAGFNQPQHF
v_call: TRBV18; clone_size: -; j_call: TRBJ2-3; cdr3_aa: CASSSRQGAVDTQYF
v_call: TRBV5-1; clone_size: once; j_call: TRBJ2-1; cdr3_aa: CASSLGGTYDEQFF
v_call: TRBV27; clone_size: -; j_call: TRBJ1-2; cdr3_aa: CASTSLGTGALSNYGYTF
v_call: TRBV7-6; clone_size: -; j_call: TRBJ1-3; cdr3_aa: CAIGQGTYSGNTIYF
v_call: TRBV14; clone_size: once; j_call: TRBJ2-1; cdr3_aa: CASSQGQAGWYNEQFF
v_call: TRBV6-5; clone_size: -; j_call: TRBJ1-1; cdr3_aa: CASRGQGEGYTEAFF
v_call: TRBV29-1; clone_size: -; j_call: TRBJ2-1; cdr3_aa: CSVDRGSYNEQFF
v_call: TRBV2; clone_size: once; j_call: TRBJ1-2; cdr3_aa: CASSEASNYGYTF
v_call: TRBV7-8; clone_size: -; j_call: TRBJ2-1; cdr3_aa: CASSRPQGLAVYNEQFF
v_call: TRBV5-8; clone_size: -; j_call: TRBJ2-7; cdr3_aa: CASSRQGGPYEQYF
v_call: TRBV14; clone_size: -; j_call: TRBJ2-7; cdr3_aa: CASSQRPPGQPSYEQYF
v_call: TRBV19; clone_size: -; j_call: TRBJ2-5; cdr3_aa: CASSIAGTSGSVLETQYF
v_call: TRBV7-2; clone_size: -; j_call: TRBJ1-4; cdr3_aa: CASTNPPGQQNEKLFF
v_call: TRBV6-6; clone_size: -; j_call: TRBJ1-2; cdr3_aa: CASSIPGVADGYTF
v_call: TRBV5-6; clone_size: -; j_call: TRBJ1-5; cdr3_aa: CASSLFGSGDNQPQHF
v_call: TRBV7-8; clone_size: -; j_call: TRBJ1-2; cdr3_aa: CASSLTTGDGPYDYGYTF
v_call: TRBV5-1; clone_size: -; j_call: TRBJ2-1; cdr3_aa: CASSLRGLADNEQFF
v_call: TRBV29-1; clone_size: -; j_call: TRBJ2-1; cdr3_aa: CSVQTSGGANEQFF
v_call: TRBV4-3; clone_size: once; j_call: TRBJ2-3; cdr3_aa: CASSENRVQDTQYF
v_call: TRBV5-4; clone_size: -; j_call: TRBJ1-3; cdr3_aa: CASSGLQGNSGNTIYF
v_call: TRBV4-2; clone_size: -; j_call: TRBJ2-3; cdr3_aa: CASSQEAVTDTQYF
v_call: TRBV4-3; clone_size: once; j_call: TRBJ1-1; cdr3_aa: CASSQDWGRGNTEAFF
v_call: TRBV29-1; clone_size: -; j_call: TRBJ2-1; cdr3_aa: CSVDTGYNEQFF
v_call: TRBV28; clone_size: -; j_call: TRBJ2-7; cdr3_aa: CASRDTGRDEQYF
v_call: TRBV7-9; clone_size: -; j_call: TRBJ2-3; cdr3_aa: CASSTRNMKADTQYF
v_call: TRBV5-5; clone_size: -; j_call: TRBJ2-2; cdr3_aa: CASSLVATAGELFF
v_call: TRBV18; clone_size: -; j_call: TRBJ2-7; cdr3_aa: CASSPADIFSYEQYF
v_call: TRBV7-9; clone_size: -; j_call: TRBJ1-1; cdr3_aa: CASSLGTAMNTEAFF
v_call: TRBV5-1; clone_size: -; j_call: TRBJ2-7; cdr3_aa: CASSLTASGRAYEQYF
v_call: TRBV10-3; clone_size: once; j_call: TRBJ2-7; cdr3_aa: CAISESASPYEQYF
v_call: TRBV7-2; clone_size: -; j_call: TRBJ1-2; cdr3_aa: CASSLAQTTNYGYTF
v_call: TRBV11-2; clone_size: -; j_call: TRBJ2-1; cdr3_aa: CASSAQTSGRAPEQFF
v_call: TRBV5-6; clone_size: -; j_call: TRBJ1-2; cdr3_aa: CASTLTGEYGYTF
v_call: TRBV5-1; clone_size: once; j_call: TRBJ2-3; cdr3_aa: CASSPRGQGVSDTQYF
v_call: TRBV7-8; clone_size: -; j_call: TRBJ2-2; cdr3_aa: CASSLRGDRSGELFF
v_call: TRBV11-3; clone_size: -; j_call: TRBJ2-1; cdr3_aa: CASSLGYWQGNNEQFF
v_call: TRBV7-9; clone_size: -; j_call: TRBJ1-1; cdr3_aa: CASSLRQGVALVTEAFF
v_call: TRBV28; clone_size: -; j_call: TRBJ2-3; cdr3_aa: CASTQRGRGSVDTQYF
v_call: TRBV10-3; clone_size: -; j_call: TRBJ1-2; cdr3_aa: CAISGGTGGNTF
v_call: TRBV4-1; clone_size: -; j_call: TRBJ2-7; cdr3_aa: CASSHTTGAPYEQYF
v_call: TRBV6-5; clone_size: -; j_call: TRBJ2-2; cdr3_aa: CASSYSIPGNTGELFF